This passage covers 24 T cell receptor beta chains from one sample sequenced in a study of T-cell reconstitution after alpha-beta-depleted transplantation in children. Unique molecular identifiers were incorporated into the prepared TCRbeta library. TCRdb reanalysed the PCR reads using MiXCR and keeps one entry per CDR3 protein. Of 540,000 or so distinct CDR3 sequences listed, around 23% are singletons. Sequencing used PBMCs, mostly from graft donor cells, obtained 360 days after TCRalphabeta/CD19-depleted stem cell transplant. The receptors were sampled from a boy in the first two years of life who had a stem cell transplant for acute myeloid leukemia, so the T cells may come from the graft donor.

This clonotype was recorded at least ten times. The rearrangement joins TRBV7-7 to TRBJ2-5; 10 nucleotides line up with TRBD2. The CDR3 loop spans 19 amino acids. Trimming removed 4 bases from V and 4 bases from J; junction bases left unmatched: 18. Germline V gene lookup returns CDR1 SSHAT and CDR2 FNYEAQ (reference sequence). CDR3 DNA sequence: TGTGCCAGCAGCTGGGACCCTCCTAGCGGGGGCTCCCTCGGAGAGACCCAGTACTTC. Translated: CASSWDPPSGGSLGETQYF.

This sequence joins TRBV6-1 and TRBJ2-5; no firm D call. The CDR3 has 14 residues. The V gene's germline CDR1 is MNHNS and CDR2 SASEGT. Trimming took off 5 bases at V and 5 bases at J, with 15 bases between the two ends. CDR3 sequence: CASSLLPGLETQYF. The CDR3 DNA sequence: TGTGCCAGCAGTCTCCTTCCTGGGCTTGAGACCCAGTACTTC.

This rearrangement joins TRBV25-1 to TRBJ2-1, with 8 bases identical to TRBD1. CDR1 is MGHDK and CDR2 is SYGVNS in the germline V gene. The V gene end was trimmed by 5 bases and the J gene end by 7 bases; junction bases not matched to a gene: 19. This CDR3 is 18 amino acids long. The CDR3 DNA follows: TGTGCCAGCAGTCGGTCTCCCCTCGCCGGGACAGGCAATAATGAGCAGTTCTTC. Translated: CASSRSPLAGTGNNEQFF.

As DNA, the CDR3 is TGCAGTGCTAGAGGGGAAAATGCTGAAGCTTTCTTT. Translating it yields CSARGENAEAFF. The genes are TRBV20-1 and TRBJ1-1; D ambiguous. The germline CDR1 and CDR2 sequences are DFQATT and SNEGSKA (reference sequence). Between the trimmed V and J ends, which lost 1 base and 6 bases, there was a span of 9 bases. This CDR3 has 12 residues.

The chain has TRBV7-2 and TRBJ2-4, with D possibly being TRBD1 (6 bases). The CDR3 totals 17 residues. Deletions cut 4 bases from V and 0 bases from J, with 16 bases between. CDR1 and CDR2 (germline): SGHTA, FQGNSA. The DNA for the CDR3 is TGTGCCAGCAGCTCCCTGACAGGACGAATAGCCAAAAACATTCAGTACTTC. The encoded protein is CASSSLTGRIAKNIQYF.

The V gene is TRBV5-5, the J gene TRBJ2-5, with D tentatively TRBD2 (6 bases). The length of the CDR3 is 15 residues. The germline V gene has CDR1 SGHKS and CDR2 YYEKEE (reference sequence). With 4 bases removed from V and 5 bases from J, the gap between germline ends came to 18 bases. In DNA, the CDR3 is TGTGCCAGCAGCCAAAGTCCCCTAGCGCCGGAGACCCAGTACTTC. This gives the protein CASSQSPLAPETQYF.

The chain uses TRBV24-1 and TRBJ1-1; 7 bases line up with TRBD1. V lost 7 bases, J lost 3 bases, and 4 bases stayed unmatched. CDR3 length equals 13 residues. Per germline, CDR1 KGHDR and CDR2 SFDVKD. The CDR3 sequence: CATRDRKDTEAFF. The CDR3, as DNA: TGTGCCACCAGGGACAGGAAAGACACTGAAGCTTTCTTT.

J is TRBJ2-1 and V is TRBV25-1; TRBD1 agrees at 7 bases. V shed 10 bases, J shed 6 bases, and the junction held 18 bases outside the gene matches. The CDR3 length is 16 residues. CDR1 is MGHDK, CDR2 SYGVNS, per germline. CDR3 region: CAIRTGPAPSLNEQFF. The CDR3 DNA reads TGTGCCATTCGGACAGGCCCAGCGCCCAGCCTCAATGAGCAGTTCTTC.

V gene TRBV20-1 combines with J gene TRBJ2-1; D possibly corresponds to TRBD2 (7 bases). V was shortened by 1 base and J by 5 bases, with 18 bases between the two germline ends. CDR1 and CDR2 (germline): DFQATT, SNEGSKA (reference sequence). The CDR3 spans 16 residues. The DNA for the CDR3 is TGCAGTGCTAGAGCGGTTATGGCGGGGGCCCACAATGAGCAGTTCTTC. Its protein product is CSARAVMAGAHNEQFF.

J is TRBJ1-5 and V is TRBV9, with D perhaps TRBD1 (6 bases). Germline loops: CDR1 SGDLS, CDR2 YYNGEE. The CDR3 runs to 15 residues. Between the trimmed V and J ends, which lost 0 bases and 5 bases, there was a span of 12 bases. The CDR3 DNA sequence: TGTGCCAGCAGCGTAGCTACAGGGTTTGATCAGCCCCAGCATTTT. It codes for CASSVATGFDQPQHF.

This clonotype was counted many times. CDR3 DNA: TGCGCCAGCAGCCCCCTTGGGGCAGACTTATTCTTT. It codes for CASSPLGADLFF. The V call is TRBV5-1, the J call TRBJ1-1; possible D gene TRBD1, 5 bases. The V end lost 4 bases, the J end lost 14 bases, and 18 bases lay between the germline ends. Germline V gene data show CDR1 as SGHRS and CDR2 as YFSETQ. The CDR3 has 12 residues. The whole variable domain, remainder taken from reference TRBV5-1 and TRBJ1-1, is KAGVTQTPRYLIKTRGQQVTLSCSPISGHRSVSWYQQTPGQGLQFLFEYFSETQRNKGNFPGRFSGRQFSNSRSEMNVSTLELGDSALYLCASSPLGADLFFGQGTRLTVV.

V gene TRBV29-1 combines with J gene TRBJ2-3; D remains ambiguous. Germline CDR1 reads SQVTM; CDR2 reads ANQGSEA. CDR3 size: 13 residues. Trimming cost V 4 bases and J 2 bases, with 10 bases left between them. The DNA for the CDR3 is TGCAGCGTTGGTTCTAGGGCCACAGATACGCAGTATTTT. This encodes CSVGSRATDTQYF.

The gene calls are TRBV5-1 and TRBJ2-2; D is uncertain. The CDR3 is 16 residues long. CDR1 and CDR2 (germline): SGHRS, YFSETQ. The V end was cut by 0 bases, the J end by 0 bases, with 9 bases between. CDR3 in amino acids: CASSLERAANTGELFF. CDR3 coding DNA: TGCGCCAGCAGCTTGGAAAGGGCCGCGAACACCGGGGAGCTGTTTTTT.

The J gene is TRBJ2-5, the V gene TRBV6-5; D gene ambiguous. The germline V gene has CDR1 MNHEY and CDR2 SVGAGI. The CDR3 loop spans 14 amino acids. V was clipped by 4 bases and J by 1 base, with 10 bases between them. The CDR3 is CASSSRLTQETQYF. CDR3 bases: TGTGCCAGCAGTTCTAGGCTAACCCAAGAGACCCAGTACTTC.

This chain links TRBV4-2 with TRBJ1-3; D is unclear. The CDR3 runs to 15 residues. Germline CDR1 reads LGHNA; CDR2 reads YNFKEQ. V lost 0 bases and J 4 bases, leaving 10 bases between the germline ends. CDR3 coding DNA: TGTGCCAGCAGCCAAGATCGAGGGATAGGAAACACCATATATTTT. Encoded protein: CASSQDRGIGNTIYF.

There are a few counts of this clonotype. The rearrangement uses TRBV7-6 and TRBJ2-5; TRBD1 matches at 8 bases. V shed 3 bases, J shed 5 bases, and the junction held 8 bases outside the gene matches. The length of the CDR3 is 15 residues. CDR1 is SGHVS, CDR2 FNYEAQ, per germline. CDR3 loop: CASSFHGQGGETQYF. The CDR3, as DNA: TGTGCCAGCAGCTTCCACGGACAGGGTGGGGAGACCCAGTACTTC.

V and J are TRBV7-6 and TRBJ1-2; 11 bases agree with TRBD1. The CDR3 totals 13 residues. CDR1 and CDR2 from the germline V gene are SGHVS and FNYEAQ. After removal of 8 bases from V and 8 bases from J, the junction contained 7 bases not matched to a gene. CDR3: CASGPGQGGGYTF. CDR3 nucleotides: TGTGCCAGCGGCCCGGGACAGGGGGGAGGCTACACCTTC.

This clonotype was recorded at least ten times. J is TRBJ1-4 and V is TRBV4-3, with TRBD1 as a possible D gene (5 bases). This CDR3 has 18 amino acids. Trimming took off 1 base at V and 7 bases at J, with 22 bases between the two ends. Germline loops: CDR1 LGHNA, CDR2 YSLEER. As DNA, the CDR3 is TGCGCCAGCAGCCAAGCGGAGCGACAGATCGAGGGAAGTGAAAAACTGTTTTTT. Residues: CASSQAERQIEGSEKLFF.

This clonotype was observed many times. The V and J genes are TRBV5-1 and TRBJ2-2, with a weak D call TRBD2 (6 bases). CDR1 and CDR2 from the germline V gene are SGHRS and YFSETQ. The CDR3 runs to 14 residues. The V gene lost 6 bases and the J gene lost 1 base, with 10 bases spanning the gap. The CDR3: CASTTGVNTGELFF. The CDR3 DNA sequence: TGCGCCAGCACCACGGGGGTGAACACCGGGGAGCTGTTTTTT.

The chain employs TRBV5-1 and TRBJ2-3; D unclear. This CDR3 spans 17 amino acids. Trimming took off 3 bases at V and 1 base at J, with 18 bases between the two ends. Germline CDR1 and CDR2: SGHRS and YFSETQ. CDR3 coding DNA: TGCGCCAGCAGCTGGAAGCTCGATACAGCCCGCACAGATACGCAGTATTTT. It encodes CASSWKLDTARTDTQYF. Using reference TRBV5-1 and TRBJ2-3 for the parts outside the CDR3, the full variable domain is KAGVTQTPRYLIKTRGQQVTLSCSPISGHRSVSWYQQTPGQGLQFLFEYFSETQRNKGNFPGRFSGRQFSNSRSEMNVSTLELGDSALYLCASSWKLDTARTDTQYFGPGTRLTVL.

The rearrangement joins TRBV6-5 to TRBJ2-1; D remains unclear. V shed 3 bases and J shed 6 bases, with 9 bases lying between them. Germline V lookup: CDR1 MNHEY, CDR2 SVGAGI. The CDR3 runs to 13 residues. The CDR3 sequence is CASSYGWSNEQFF. The DNA of the CDR3 is TGTGCCAGCAGTTATGGGTGGAGCAATGAGCAGTTCTTC.

In its sample, this clonotype was seen many times. The rearrangement links TRBV15 to TRBJ2-1; TRBD2 matches 11 bases. V shed 0 bases, J shed 6 bases, and the junction held 13 bases outside the gene matches. The CDR3 length is 19 residues. Germline V CDR1 and CDR2: LNHNV, YYDKDF (reference sequence). The CDR3 protein is CATSRDVTASGGRPNEQFF. Written as DNA, the CDR3 is TGTGCCACCAGCAGAGATGTTACAGCTAGCGGGGGGCGACCCAATGAGCAGTTCTTC.

The chain links TRBV7-6 to TRBJ2-1, with D perhaps TRBD2 (6 bases). Per germline, CDR1 SGHVS and CDR2 FNYEAQ. CDR3 length: 13 amino acids. V lost 4 bases and J 11 bases, leaving 15 bases between the germline ends. The CDR3 DNA is TGTGCCAGCAGCTACTCGCGGGATAGCCAGCAGTTCTTC. Amino acid sequence: CASSYSRDSQQFF.

There are many counts of this clonotype. The rearrangement joins TRBV29-1 to TRBJ2-1; D assignment may be TRBD1 or TRBD2 (6 bases each). The CDR3 runs 15 residues. Deletions cut 6 bases from V and 0 bases from J, with 15 bases between. Germline CDR1 SQVTM, CDR2 ANQGSEA. As DNA, the CDR3 is TGCAGCGTCGTTCCGTGGGGGGCCTCCTACAATGAGCAGTTCTTC. Amino acids: CSVVPWGASYNEQFF.